Described below is a single TCR beta chain sequence and its context. Assay: immunoSEQ multiplex PCR; the TCRdb copy retains only in-frame clones and omits some. This sample has 90,000 to 150,000 clones, with approximately 90% found just once. The data stem from a study of blood T cell repertoires in COVID-19. The wider study: The United States, Italy and Spain supplied acute and convalescent COVID-19 samples. From T cells, B-cell-depleted T cells, or PBMCs came the material, which was cDNA or gDNA.

The germline V gene has CDR1 SNHLY and CDR2 FYNNEI. Trimming removed 6 bases from V and 5 bases from J, with 20 bases in between. The CDR3 runs to 16 residues. The gene calls are TRBV2 and TRBJ1-5; D perhaps matches TRBD1 (5 bases). The sequence came from a human donor in a cohort sampled during active COVID-19. The material sequenced was peripheral blood. The CDR3, as DNA: TGTGCCAGCAGAATTAAAAGGACTGGAGGGGATCAGCCCCAGCATTTT. Residues: CASRIKRTGGDQPQHF.